The 25 T cell receptor beta chains listed next were all sequenced from one sample in a study of blood T cell repertoires in COVID-19. The data were produced by immunoSEQ multiplex PCR, yet TCRdb's version contains in-frame clones alone and is incomplete. Seen here are roughly 100,000 clones, approximately 86% observed once, and the top ten hold 3%. Sequenced: peripheral blood. These receptors all stem from a man aged 45 to 65 with active or convalescent COVID-19.

The rearrangement uses TRBV25-1 and TRBJ1-4; unclear D gene. The CDR3 is made up of 12 amino acids. Per germline, CDR1 MGHDK and CDR2 SYGVNS. The ends were cut back, 1 base at V and 10 bases at J, with 7 bases in the middle. CDR3 DNA sequence: TGTGCCAGCAGTGAATTGTCCGGAAAACTGTTTTTT. It encodes CASSELSGKLFF.

The V and J genes are TRBV12-3 or TRBV12-4 and TRBJ1-2, with D perhaps TRBD1 (5 bases). The CDR3 contains 11 residues. Trimming removed 9 bases from V and 2 bases from J, with 7 bases in between. The CDR3 DNA follows: TGTGCCAGTTCAGGGAACTATGGCTACACCTTC. This gives the protein CASSGNYGYTF.

The chain uses TRBV19 and TRBJ2-7, with no clear D. Germline-derived CDR1 and CDR2 are LNHDA and SQIVND (reference sequence). V was clipped by 0 bases and J by 4 bases, with 7 bases between them. The CDR3 totals 13 residues. CDR3 DNA: TGTGCCAGTAGTATAGATATACAGTACGAGCAGTACTTC. Translation gives CASSIDIQYEQYF.

The chain carries TRBV28 and TRBJ2-3, with 9 bases matching TRBD2. Trimming took 2 bases from V and 4 from J; bases not matched to a gene: 19. Germline CDR1 MDHEN, CDR2 SYDVKM. CDR3 length: 20 amino acids. The CDR3 here is CASSLQRKRGVRQGSDTQYF. The DNA of the CDR3 is TGTGCCAGCAGTTTACAGAGAAAGCGGGGGGTAAGACAAGGATCAGATACGCAGTATTTT.

This chain connects TRBV11-2 to TRBJ1-6; TRBD1 agrees at 9 bases. The CDR3 is 19 amino acids. With V trimmed by 5 bases and J by 2 bases, 13 bases remained unmatched. The germline V gene has CDR1 SGHAT and CDR2 FQNNGV. As DNA, the CDR3 is TGTGCCAGCAGCCGAGAGAGACAGGGGGAAAAGACCTATAATTCACCCCTCCACTTT. Translating it yields CASSRERQGEKTYNSPLHF.

This clone was recorded once. This chain joins TRBV3-1 (or the pseudogene TRBV3-2) and TRBJ1-2; D possibly corresponds to TRBD1 (6 bases). From germline, CDR1 is LGHDT and CDR2 YNNKEL (reference sequence). The V end was cut by 0 bases, the J end by 4 bases, with 18 bases between. The CDR3 is 17 amino acids. The CDR3 here is CASSQDKGGATVYGYTF. The CDR3 DNA reads TGTGCCAGCAGCCAAGATAAAGGGGGGGCGACGGTCTATGGCTACACCTTC.

V and J are TRBV7-2 and TRBJ1-4; 7 nucleotides agree with TRBD1. V shed 1 base and J 8 bases; nucleotides not matched to a gene: 7. CDR3 size: 15 residues. Per germline, CDR1 SGHTA and CDR2 FQGNSA. Here the CDR3 DNA reads TGTGCCAGCAGCTTAGGACAGGGAGTAAAAGAAAAACTGTTTTTT. It specifies CASSLGQGVKEKLFF.

The chain combines TRBV9 with TRBJ2-3; tentative D call: TRBD1 (6 bases). The germline V gene encodes CDR1 SGDLS and CDR2 YYNGEE. Trimming took 2 bases from V and 2 from J, leaving 12 bases between them. CDR3 length: 15 residues. CDR3 coding DNA: TGTGCCAGCAGCGTCGACAGGTCGGACACAGATACGCAGTATTTT. Translation gives CASSVDRSDTDTQYF. The full variable domain, its missing parts supplied by reference TRBV9 and TRBJ2-3, is DSGVTQTPKHLITATGQRVTLRCSPRSGDLSVYWYQQSLDQGLQFLIQYYNGEERAKGNILERFSAQQFPDLHSELNLSSLELGDSALYFCASSVDRSDTDTQYFGPGTRLTVL.

The rearrangement joins TRBV24-1 to TRBJ1-1; D unclear. This CDR3 spans 11 amino acids. V was clipped by 4 bases and J by 7 bases, with 6 bases between them. The V gene's germline CDR1 is KGHDR and CDR2 SFDVKD. The CDR3 nucleotides are TGTGCCACCAGTGAACTAGGTGAAGCTTTCTTT. This encodes CATSELGEAFF.

The V call is TRBV3-1 (or the pseudogene TRBV3-2), the J call TRBJ1-5; TRBD1 agrees at 7 bases. V was clipped by 1 base and J by 4 bases; unmatched bases: 4. This CDR3 has 15 residues. Germline V gene data show CDR1 as LGHDT and CDR2 as YNNKEL (reference sequence). CDR3 in DNA: TGTGCCAGCAGCCAAGCGACAGGGTCAAATCAGCCCCAGCATTTT. This translates into CASSQATGSNQPQHF.

V gene TRBV7-9 combines with J gene TRBJ1-2, with TRBD1 as a possible D gene (6 bases). The V gene lost 5 bases and the J gene lost 0 bases, with 13 bases spanning the gap. Germline CDR1 is SEHNR and CDR2 is FQNEAQ (reference sequence). The CDR3 has 15 residues. CDR3 loop: CASSPGTLSNYGYTF. The CDR3 coding sequence is TGTGCCAGCAGCCCGGGGACACTATCTAACTATGGCTACACCTTC.

This chain links TRBV5-6 with TRBJ1-1, with D possibly matching TRBD1 (6 bases). V lost 7 bases, J lost 7 bases, and 17 bases lay in between. The CDR3 runs to 13 residues. CDR1 SGHDT and CDR2 YYEEEE come from the germline V gene. The CDR3, as DNA: TGTGCCAGCCCTAGACAGGTACCTCATGAAGCTTTCTTT. This encodes CASPRQVPHEAFF. Together with reference TRBV5-6 and TRBJ1-1, the CDR3 gives the full variable domain: DAGVTQSPTHLIKTRGQQVTLRCSPKSGHDTVSWYQQALGQGPQFIFQYYEEEERQRGNFPDRFSGHQFPNYSSELNVNALLLGDSALYLCASPRQVPHEAFFGQGTRLTVV.

The chain employs TRBV5-1 and TRBJ2-7; 10 nucleotides line up with TRBD1. CDR3 length: 14 amino acids. V trimming: 5 bases; J trimming: 4 bases; junction bases outside the gene matches: 6. Germline V gene data show CDR1 as SGHRS and CDR2 as YFSETQ. The CDR3 sequence is CASSKGQGGYEQYF. The CDR3 nucleotides are TGCGCCAGCAGTAAAGGACAGGGGGGTTACGAGCAGTACTTC.

In this sample, this clone turned up a few times. The chain carries TRBV29-1 and TRBJ2-5; D might be TRBD2 (6 bases). There are 12 residues in the CDR3. Germline V gene data show CDR1 as SQVTM and CDR2 as ANQGSEA. With 7 bases removed from V and 5 bases from J, the gap between germline ends came to 14 bases. CDR3 nucleotides: TGCAGCGGCGGGGTGGAGACGGAGACCCAGTACTTC. Protein sequence: CSGGVETETQYF.

This clone was seen only once. V is TRBV12-3 or TRBV12-4 and J is TRBJ1-6; D possibly corresponds to TRBD1 (6 bases). The V and J ends lost 6 bases and 7 bases respectively, with 10 bases between them. This CDR3 comprises 13 residues. CDR3 residues: CASSGTTNSPLHF. DNA of the CDR3: TGTGCCAGCAGCGGGACAACCAATTCACCCCTCCACTTT.

V gene TRBV7-9 combines with J gene TRBJ1-3, with 8 bases lining up with TRBD1. Germline CDR1 SEHNR, CDR2 FQNEAQ (reference sequence). This CDR3 is built from 17 residues. J was trimmed by 3 bases and V by 5 bases; bases with no gene match: 12. The CDR3 protein is CASSRDRSSRGGNTIYF. In DNA, the CDR3 is TGTGCCAGCAGCCGGGACAGGTCCTCTCGGGGTGGAAACACCATATATTTT.

The chain carries TRBV4-1 and TRBJ2-2; 11 bases agree with TRBD2. Trimming cost V 1 base and J 7 bases; bases outside gene matches: 5. In germline, CDR1 is MGHRA, CDR2 YSYEKL. CDR3 size: 16 residues. The CDR3 DNA reads TGCGCCAGCAGCCAAGTTCCTAGCGGGGGGTTCGGGGAGCTGTTTTTT. Translated: CASSQVPSGGFGELFF.

In DNA, the CDR3 is TGTGCCAGCAGTTACACAGGGGGAGCCAACACTGAAGCTTTCTTT. Its translation: CASSYTGGANTEAFF. The gene calls are TRBV6-5 and TRBJ1-1; 8 bases fit TRBD1. This CDR3 is built from 15 residues. V gave up 2 bases and J gave up 2 bases; unmatched junction bases: 4. The germline V gene has CDR1 MNHEY and CDR2 SVGAGI.

This sequence joins TRBV30 and TRBJ1-5, with D possibly TRBD1 on 6 matching bases. Germline-derived CDR1 and CDR2 are GTSNPN and SVGIG (reference sequence). The CDR3 sequence is 13 residues long. Trimming pared 2 bases from V and 5 bases from J, leaving 10 bases between. The CDR3 nucleotides are TGTGCCTGGAGTCTAAACAGGGATCAGCCCCAGCATTTT. Translation gives CAWSLNRDQPQHF.

The rearrangement uses TRBV9 and TRBJ1-3, with 7 bases identical to TRBD1. CDR1 and CDR2 from the germline V gene are SGDLS and YYNGEE. The CDR3 consists of 14 residues. Trimming took 0 bases from V and 10 from J; bases not matched to a gene: 7. CDR3 sequence: CASSVDTGARTIYF. The CDR3 DNA reads TGTGCCAGCAGCGTAGACACAGGGGCGCGAACCATATATTTT.

The chain is built from TRBV5-6 and TRBJ2-7; perhaps TRBD1 as D (5 bases). The CDR3 is 10 amino acids. Trimming removed 0 bases from V and 12 bases from J, with 7 bases in between. Germline assignment: CDR1 SGHDT and CDR2 YYEEEE. This CDR3 is CASSLGQRYV. Here the CDR3 DNA reads TGTGCCAGCAGCTTGGGACAGCGGTACGTC.

The rearrangement links TRBV9 to TRBJ1-2; possibly TRBD1 for D (5 bases). Between the trimmed V and J ends, which lost 0 bases and 6 bases, there was a span of 9 bases. The CDR3 is 13 amino acids. Germline V gene lookup returns CDR1 SGDLS and CDR2 YYNGEE. The chain's CDR3 is CASSVETGDGYTF. The CDR3 DNA sequence: TGTGCCAGCAGCGTAGAAACAGGCGATGGCTACACCTTC.

This clone was seen once. The chain couples TRBV5-1 to TRBJ2-1; the D is unclear. Germline values: CDR1 SGHRS, CDR2 YFSETQ. The CDR3 contains 12 residues. Trimming removed 2 bases at V and 7 bases at J, with 7 bases between. CDR3 protein: CASSLQLNEQFF. DNA for the CDR3: TGCGCCAGCAGCTTACAGCTGAATGAGCAGTTCTTC.

This clone was counted a single time. This chain links TRBV28 with TRBJ2-3; D unclear. V lost 8 bases and J 4 bases, leaving 10 bases between the germline ends. The CDR3 totals 12 residues. Germline CDR1 reads MDHEN; CDR2 reads SYDVKM. The CDR3 nucleotides read TGTGCCAGCTCGTATAGTGCAGATACGCAGTATTTT. It translates to CASSYSADTQYF. The full variable domain, with the rest looked up from reference TRBV28 and TRBJ2-3, is DVKVTQSSRYLVKRTGEKVFLECVQDMDHENMFWYRQDPGLGLRLIYFSYDVKMKEKGDIPEGYSVSREKKERFSLILESASTNQTSMYLCASSYSADTQYFGPGTRLTVL.

The V call is TRBV27, the J call TRBJ1-2; D unresolved. The CDR3 loop spans 15 amino acids. Germline values: CDR1 MNHEY, CDR2 SMNVEV (reference sequence). Deletions cut 3 bases from V and 4 bases from J, with 15 bases between. The CDR3 DNA sequence: TGTGCCAGCAGTTTTCATGGGCAGCTGCCCTATGGCTACACCTTC. Its protein is CASSFHGQLPYGYTF.